This T cell receptor (beta chain) appears in the sequencing data of a study of shared clonotypes between healthy human individuals. Findings of the study overall: The study drew on few donors, limiting represented genetic and exposure-history diversity. Among the subsets, naive ones generally showed larger estimated richness than memory ones.

The V gene lost 7 bases and the J gene lost 4 bases, with 16 bases spanning the gap. This CDR3 is built from 15 residues. Germline V CDR1 and CDR2: MDHEN, SYDVKM. Comment on this clone: Its antigen is unknown.

TCRdb's copy holds only in-frame clones and misses some; the assay was immunoSEQ multiplex PCR. Altogether approximately 710,000 clones are present, 90% being singletons, with the ten largest covering approximately 35%. CCR7-negative CD45RA+ TemRA cells were pooled with CD45RO+ cells for CD8 memory. This clonotype was sampled from a man younger than 30 in good health. Some clones in this sample may be carry-over from other donors' samples. The specimen sequenced was memory CD8+ T cells from PBMCs. The subset denotes: CD45RO+ cells pooled with CCR7-negative TemRA cells. V gene TRBV28 combines with J gene TRBJ1-4; TRBD1 might be the D (5 bases). The chain's CDR3 is CASTARDGYNEKLFF. The CDR3, as DNA: TGTGCCAGCACCGCCAGGGACGGATATAATGAAAAACTGTTTTTT.